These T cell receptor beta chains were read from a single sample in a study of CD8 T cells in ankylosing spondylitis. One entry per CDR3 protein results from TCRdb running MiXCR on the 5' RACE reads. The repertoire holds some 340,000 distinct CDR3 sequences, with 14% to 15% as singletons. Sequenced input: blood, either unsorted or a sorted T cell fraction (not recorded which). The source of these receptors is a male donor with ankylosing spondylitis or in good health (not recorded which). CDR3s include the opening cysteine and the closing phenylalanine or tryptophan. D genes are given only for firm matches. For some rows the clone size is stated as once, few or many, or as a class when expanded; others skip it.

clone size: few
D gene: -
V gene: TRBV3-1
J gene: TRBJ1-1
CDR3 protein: CASSQGGLWNTEAFF
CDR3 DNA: TGTGCCAGCAGCCAAGGGGGTTTGTGGAACACTGAAGCTTTCTTT

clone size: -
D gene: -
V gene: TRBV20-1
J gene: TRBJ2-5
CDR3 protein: CSAGGALAQETQYF
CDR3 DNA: TGCAGTGCTGGGGGAGCACTAGCCCAAGAGACCCAGTACTTC

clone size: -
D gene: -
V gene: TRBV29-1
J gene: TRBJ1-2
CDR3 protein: CSVGKGDYGYTF
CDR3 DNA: TGCAGCGTTGGAAAAGGGGACTATGGCTACACCTTC

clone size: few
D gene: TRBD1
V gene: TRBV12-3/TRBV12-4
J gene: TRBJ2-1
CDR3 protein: CASTLTGGNYNEQFF
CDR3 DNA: TGTGCCAGCACTCTGACAGGGGGCAATTACAATGAGCAGTTCTTC

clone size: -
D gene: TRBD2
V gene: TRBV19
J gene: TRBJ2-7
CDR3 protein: CASSIDWREPYEQYF
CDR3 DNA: TGTGCCAGTAGTATAGATTGGCGGGAGCCCTACGAGCAGTACTTC

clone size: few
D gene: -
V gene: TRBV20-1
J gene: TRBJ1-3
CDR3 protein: CSARDGSSGNTIYF
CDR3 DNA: TGCAGTGCTAGAGACGGTAGCTCTGGAAACACCATATATTTT

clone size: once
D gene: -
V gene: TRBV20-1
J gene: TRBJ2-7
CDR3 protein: CSAHSLQGGTYEQYF
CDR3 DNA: TGCAGTGCTCACAGTCTACAGGGGGGGACCTACGAGCAGTACTTC

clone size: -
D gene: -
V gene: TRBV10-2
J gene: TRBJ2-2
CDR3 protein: CASSAPWRGQSTGELFF
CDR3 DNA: TGCGCCAGCAGTGCCCCTTGGAGGGGGCAGAGCACCGGGGAGCTGTTTTTT

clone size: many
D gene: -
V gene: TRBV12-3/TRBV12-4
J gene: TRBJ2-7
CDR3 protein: CASSPGFYEQYF
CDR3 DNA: TGTGCCAGCAGCCCAGGATTCTACGAGCAGTACTTC

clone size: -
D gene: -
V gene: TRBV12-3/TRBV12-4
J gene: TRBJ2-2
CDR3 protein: CASSSPGPTPTGELFF
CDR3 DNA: TGTGCCAGCAGTTCCCCCGGACCCACCCCCACCGGGGAGCTGTTTTTT

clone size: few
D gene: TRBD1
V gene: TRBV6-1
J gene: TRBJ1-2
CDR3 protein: CASSPTVTGRGGYTF
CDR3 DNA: TGTGCCAGCAGCCCTACAGTGACAGGGCGGGGTGGCTACACCTTC

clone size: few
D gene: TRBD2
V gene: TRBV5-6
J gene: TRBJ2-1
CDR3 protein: CASSPARLRREWRNEQFF
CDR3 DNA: TGTGCCAGCAGCCCCGCCCGGTTAAGGCGGGAGTGGAGAAATGAGCAGTTCTTC

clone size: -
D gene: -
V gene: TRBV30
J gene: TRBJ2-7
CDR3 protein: CAWSPGSSYEQYF
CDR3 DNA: TGTGCCTGGAGTCCAGGGAGCTCCTACGAGCAGTACTTC

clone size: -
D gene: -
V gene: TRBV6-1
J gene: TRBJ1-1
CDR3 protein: CASSPPSGSNTEAFF
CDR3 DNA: TGTGCCAGCAGTCCCCCGTCTGGGTCGAACACTGAAGCTTTCTTT

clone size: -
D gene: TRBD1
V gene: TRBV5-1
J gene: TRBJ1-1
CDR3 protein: CASSPSGQVRVTEAFF
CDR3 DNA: TGCGCCAGCAGCCCCTCTGGACAGGTTCGGGTCACTGAAGCTTTCTTT

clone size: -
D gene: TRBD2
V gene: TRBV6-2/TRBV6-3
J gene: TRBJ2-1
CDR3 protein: CASRFSGKYNEQFF
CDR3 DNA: TGTGCCAGCCGCTTTAGCGGGAAGTACAATGAGCAGTTCTTC

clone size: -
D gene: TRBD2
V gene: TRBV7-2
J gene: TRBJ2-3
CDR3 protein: CASSRQSGGSTDTQYF
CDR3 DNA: TGTGCCAGCAGCCGTCAAAGCGGGGGGTCCACAGATACGCAGTATTTT

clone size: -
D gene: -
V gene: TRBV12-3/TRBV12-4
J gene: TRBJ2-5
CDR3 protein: CASSSGRTQGRQETQYF
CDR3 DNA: TGTGCCAGCAGTTCTGGGAGGACACAGGGACGCCAAGAGACCCAGTACTTC

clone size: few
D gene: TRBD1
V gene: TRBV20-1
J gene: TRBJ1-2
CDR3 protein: CSASTGGEYYGYTF
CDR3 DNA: TGCAGTGCTTCGACAGGGGGGGAGTACTATGGCTACACCTTC

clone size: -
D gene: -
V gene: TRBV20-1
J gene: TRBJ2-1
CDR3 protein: CCARDSRGASTYNEQFF
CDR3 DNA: TGCTGCGCTAGAGACTCCAGGGGGGCCTCGACCTACAATGAGCAGTTCTTC

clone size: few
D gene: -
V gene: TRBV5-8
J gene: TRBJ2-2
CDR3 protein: CASSLELQAGELFF
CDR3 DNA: TGTGCCAGCAGCTTGGAGCTACAGGCCGGGGAGCTGTTTTTT

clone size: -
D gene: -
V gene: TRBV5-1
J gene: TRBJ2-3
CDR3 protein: CASSLVPGTDTQYF
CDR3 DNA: TGCGCCAGCAGCTTGGTCCCAGGGACAGATACGCAGTATTTT

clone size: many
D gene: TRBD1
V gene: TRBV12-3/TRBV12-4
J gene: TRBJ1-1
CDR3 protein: CASSSRDRRTEAFF
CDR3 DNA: TGTGCCAGCAGTTCCCGGGACAGAAGAACTGAAGCTTTCTTT

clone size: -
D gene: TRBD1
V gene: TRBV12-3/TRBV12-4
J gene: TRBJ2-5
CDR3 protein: CASSRDSEQETQYF
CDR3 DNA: TGTGCCAGCAGCCGGGACAGTGAACAAGAGACCCAGTACTTC

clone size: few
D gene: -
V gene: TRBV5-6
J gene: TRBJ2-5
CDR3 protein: CASSPVGGQETQYF
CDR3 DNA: TGTGCCAGCAGCCCAGTGGGAGGCCAAGAGACCCAGTACTTC

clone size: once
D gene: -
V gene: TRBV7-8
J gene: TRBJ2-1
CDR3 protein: CASSLSGDSGQFF
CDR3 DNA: TGTGCCAGCAGCTTATCGGGGGACTCCGGGCAGTTCTTC

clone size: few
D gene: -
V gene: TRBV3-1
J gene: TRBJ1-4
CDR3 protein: CASSQGRGNSEKLFF
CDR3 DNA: TGTGCCAGCAGCCAAGGCCGCGGAAACAGCGAAAAACTGTTTTTT

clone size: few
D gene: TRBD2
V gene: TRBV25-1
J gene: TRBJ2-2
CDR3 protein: CASRASGVNTGELFF
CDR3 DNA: TGTGCCAGCAGGGCCAGCGGGGTGAACACCGGGGAGCTGTTTTTT

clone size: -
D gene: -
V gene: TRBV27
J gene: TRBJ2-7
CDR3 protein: CASSEQGVVGEQYF
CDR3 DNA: TGTGCCAGCAGTGAACAGGGAGTGGTGGGCGAGCAGTACTTC

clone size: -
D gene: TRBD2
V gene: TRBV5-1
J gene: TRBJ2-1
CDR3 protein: CASRPSGDEQFF
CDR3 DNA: TGCGCCAGCCGCCCTAGCGGGGACGAGCAGTTCTTC

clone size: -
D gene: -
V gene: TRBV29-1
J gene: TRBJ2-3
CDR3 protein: CSVDLGDGADTQYF
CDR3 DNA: TGCAGCGTTGATCTAGGGGACGGGGCAGATACGCAGTATTTT

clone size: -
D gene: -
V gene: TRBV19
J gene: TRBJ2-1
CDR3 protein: CASSQPGFSYNEQFF
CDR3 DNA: TGTGCCAGTAGCCAACCAGGGTTTTCCTACAATGAGCAGTTCTTC

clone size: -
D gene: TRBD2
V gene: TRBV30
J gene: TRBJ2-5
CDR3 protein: CAWTIAGETQYF
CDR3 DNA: TGTGCCTGGACAATAGCGGGAGAGACCCAGTACTTC

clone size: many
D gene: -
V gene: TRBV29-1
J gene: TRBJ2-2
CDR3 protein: CSVEKGTGELFF
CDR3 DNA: TGCAGCGTCGAAAAGGGGACCGGGGAGCTGTTTTTT

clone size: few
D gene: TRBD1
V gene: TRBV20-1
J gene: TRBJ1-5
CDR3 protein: CSARRDSNQAQHF
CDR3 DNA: TGCAGTGCACGCCGGGACAGTAATCAGGCCCAGCATTTT

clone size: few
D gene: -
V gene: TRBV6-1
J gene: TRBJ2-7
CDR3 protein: CASSFSGTGQYEQYF
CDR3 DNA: TGTGCCAGCAGCTTTTCCGGGACCGGACAGTACGAGCAGTACTTC

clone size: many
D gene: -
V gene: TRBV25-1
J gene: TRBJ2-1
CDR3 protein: CASSEYGYEQFF
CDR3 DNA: TGTGCCAGCAGTGAATATGGGTATGAGCAGTTCTTC

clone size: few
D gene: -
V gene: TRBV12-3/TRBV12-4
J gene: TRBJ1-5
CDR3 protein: CASSLTDQPQHF
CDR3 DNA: TGTGCCAGCAGTTTGACGGATCAGCCCCAGCATTTT

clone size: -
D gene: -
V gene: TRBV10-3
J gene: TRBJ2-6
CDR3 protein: CAISEGLVLTF
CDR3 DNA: TGTGCCATCAGTGAGGGACTGGTCCTGACTTTC

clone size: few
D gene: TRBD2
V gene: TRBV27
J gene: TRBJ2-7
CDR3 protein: CASSRGLAGEQYF
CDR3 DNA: TGTGCCAGCAGTCGGGGACTAGCGGGCGAGCAGTACTTC

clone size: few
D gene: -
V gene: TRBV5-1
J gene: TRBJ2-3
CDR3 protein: CASSLVSTGAPIDTQYF
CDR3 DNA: TGCGCCAGCAGCTTGGTATCGACCGGAGCCCCCATAGATACGCAGTATTTT

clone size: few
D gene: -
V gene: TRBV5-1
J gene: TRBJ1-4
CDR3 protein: CASSLEGQANEKLFF
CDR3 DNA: TGCGCCAGCAGCTTGGAGGGGCAAGCTAATGAAAAACTGTTTTTT

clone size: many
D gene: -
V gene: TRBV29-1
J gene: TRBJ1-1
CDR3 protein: CSVGYMNTEAFF
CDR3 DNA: TGCAGCGTCGGCTACATGAACACTGAAGCTTTCTTT

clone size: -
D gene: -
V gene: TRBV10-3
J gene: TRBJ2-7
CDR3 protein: CAISESEGLYEQYF
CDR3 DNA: TGTGCCATCAGTGAGTCGGAGGGCCTCTACGAGCAGTACTTC